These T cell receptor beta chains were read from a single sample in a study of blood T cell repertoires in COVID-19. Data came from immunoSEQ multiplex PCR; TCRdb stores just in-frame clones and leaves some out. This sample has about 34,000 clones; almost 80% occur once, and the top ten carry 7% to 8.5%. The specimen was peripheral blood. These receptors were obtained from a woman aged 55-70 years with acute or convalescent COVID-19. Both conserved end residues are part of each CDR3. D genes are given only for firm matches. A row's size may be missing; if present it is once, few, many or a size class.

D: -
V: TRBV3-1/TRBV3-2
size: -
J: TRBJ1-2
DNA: TGTGCCAGCAGCCAAGATCTGGGGGCTTGGAATGGCTACACCTTC
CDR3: CASSQDLGAWNGYTF

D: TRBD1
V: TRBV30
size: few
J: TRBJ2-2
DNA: TGTGCCTGGAGTAGTCGGGTTCCGGACAGGGGGGACACCGGGGAGCTGTTTTTT
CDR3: CAWSSRVPDRGDTGELFF

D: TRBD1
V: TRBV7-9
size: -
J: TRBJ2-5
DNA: TGTGCCAGCAGCTTAGCGCAATATACAGGGGGAGAGACCCAGTACTTC
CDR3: CASSLAQYTGGETQYF

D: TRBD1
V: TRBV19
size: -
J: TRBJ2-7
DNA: TGTGCCAGTGCCGGGACAGGCTACGAGCAGTACTTC
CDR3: CASAGTGYEQYF

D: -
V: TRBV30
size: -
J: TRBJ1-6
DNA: TGTGCCTGGAGGCCACGGGATCGCTATAATTCACCCCTCCACTTT
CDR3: CAWRPRDRYNSPLHF

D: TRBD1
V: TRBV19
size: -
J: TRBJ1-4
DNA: TGTGCCAGTAGTACGACAGGGAGTCGGGAAAAACTGTTTTTT
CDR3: CASSTTGSREKLFF

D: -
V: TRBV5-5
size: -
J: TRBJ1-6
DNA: TGTGCCAGCAGCTCCGGGGGCTCCTATAATTCACCCCTCCACTTT
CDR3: CASSSGGSYNSPLHF

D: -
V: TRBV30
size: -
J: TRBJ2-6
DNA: TGTGCCAGCCCGGGGGCTGGGGCCAACGTCCTGACTTTC
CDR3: CASPGAGANVLTF

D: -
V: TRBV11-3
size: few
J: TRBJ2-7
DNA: TGTGCCAGCAGCTCCGGACTGCCGCCTTACGAGCAGTACTTC
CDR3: CASSSGLPPYEQYF

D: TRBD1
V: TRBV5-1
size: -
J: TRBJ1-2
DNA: TGCGCCAGCAACGAGCAGACAGGGGATGGCTACACCTTC
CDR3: CASNEQTGDGYTF

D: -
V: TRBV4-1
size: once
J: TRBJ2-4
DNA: TGCGCCAGCAGCCAAGAGGAGGGGCTAGCCAAAAACATTCAGTACTTC
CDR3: CASSQEEGLAKNIQYF

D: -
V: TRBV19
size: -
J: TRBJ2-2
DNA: TGTGCCAGTAAGAGGAGGACCGGGGAGCTGTTTTTT
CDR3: CASKRRTGELFF

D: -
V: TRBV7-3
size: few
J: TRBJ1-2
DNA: TGTGCCAGCAGCTCCTGGGGGGGCTATGGCTACACCTTC
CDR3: CASSSWGGYGYTF

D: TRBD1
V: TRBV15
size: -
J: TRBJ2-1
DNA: TGTGCCACCAGCATCGGACAGGGGCAATACAATGAGCAGTTCTTC
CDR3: CATSIGQGQYNEQFF

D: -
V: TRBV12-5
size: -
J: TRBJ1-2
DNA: TGTGCTAGTGGTTCTCGCAAGGTCTCGGCCGGGAGGAACTATGGCTACACCTTC
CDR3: CASGSRKVSAGRNYGYTF

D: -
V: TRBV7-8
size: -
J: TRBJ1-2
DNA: TGTGCCAGCAGCTTCGGATATGACAGCCCGCAATCCACCTTC
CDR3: CASSFGYDSPQSTF

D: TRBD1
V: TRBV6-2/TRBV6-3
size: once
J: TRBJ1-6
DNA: TGTGCCAGCAGTTCACAGGGGATAAATTCACCCCTCCACTTT
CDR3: CASSSQGINSPLHF